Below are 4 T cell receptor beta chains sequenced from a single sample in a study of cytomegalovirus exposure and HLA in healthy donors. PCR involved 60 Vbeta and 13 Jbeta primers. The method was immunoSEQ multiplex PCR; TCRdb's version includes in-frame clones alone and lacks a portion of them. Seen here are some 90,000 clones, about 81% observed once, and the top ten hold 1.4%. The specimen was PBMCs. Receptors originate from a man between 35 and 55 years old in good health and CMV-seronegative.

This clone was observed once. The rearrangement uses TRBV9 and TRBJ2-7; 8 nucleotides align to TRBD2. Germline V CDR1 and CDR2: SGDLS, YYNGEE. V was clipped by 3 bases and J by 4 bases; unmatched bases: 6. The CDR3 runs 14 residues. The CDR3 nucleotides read TGTGCCAGCAGCGCCGGGGGGGCCGGGTACGAGCAGTACTTC. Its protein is CASSAGGAGYEQYF.

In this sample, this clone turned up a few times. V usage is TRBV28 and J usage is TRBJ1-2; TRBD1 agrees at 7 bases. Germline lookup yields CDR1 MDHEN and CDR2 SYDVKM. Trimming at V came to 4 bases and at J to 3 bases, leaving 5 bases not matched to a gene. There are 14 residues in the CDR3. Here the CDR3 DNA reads TGTGCCAGCAGTTCCTCGACAGGGCACTATGGCTACACCTTC. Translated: CASSSSTGHYGYTF.

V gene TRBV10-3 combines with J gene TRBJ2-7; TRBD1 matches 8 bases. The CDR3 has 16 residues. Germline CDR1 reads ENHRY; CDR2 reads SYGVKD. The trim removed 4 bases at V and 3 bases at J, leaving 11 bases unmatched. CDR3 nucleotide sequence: TGTGCCATCAGTGGGGTGACAGGGGATAGGGGCTACGAGCAGTACTTC. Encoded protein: CAISGVTGDRGYEQYF.

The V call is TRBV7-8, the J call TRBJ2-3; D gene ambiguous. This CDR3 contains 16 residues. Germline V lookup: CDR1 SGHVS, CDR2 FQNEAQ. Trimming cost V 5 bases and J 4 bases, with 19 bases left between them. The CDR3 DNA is TGTGCCAGCAGCGCGAGAGAGCCCCGCCGGGCAGATACGCAGTATTTT. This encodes CASSAREPRRADTQYF.